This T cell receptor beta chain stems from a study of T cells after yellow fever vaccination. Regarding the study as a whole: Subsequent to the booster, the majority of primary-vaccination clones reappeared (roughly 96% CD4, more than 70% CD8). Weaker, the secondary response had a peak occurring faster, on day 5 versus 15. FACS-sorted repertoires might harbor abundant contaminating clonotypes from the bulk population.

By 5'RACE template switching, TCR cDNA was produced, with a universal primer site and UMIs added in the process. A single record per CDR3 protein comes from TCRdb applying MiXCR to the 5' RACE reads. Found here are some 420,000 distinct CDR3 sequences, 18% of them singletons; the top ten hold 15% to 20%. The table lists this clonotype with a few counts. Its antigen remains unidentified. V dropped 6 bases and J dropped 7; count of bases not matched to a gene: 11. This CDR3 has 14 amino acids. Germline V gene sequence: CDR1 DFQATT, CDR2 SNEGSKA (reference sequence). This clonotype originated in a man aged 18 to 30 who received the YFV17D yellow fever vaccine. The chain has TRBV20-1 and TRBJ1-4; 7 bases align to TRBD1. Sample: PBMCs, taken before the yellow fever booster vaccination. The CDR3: CSAGGGGFFEKLFF. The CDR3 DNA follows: TGCAGTGCGGGGGGAGGGGGCTTTTTTGAAAAACTGTTTTTT.